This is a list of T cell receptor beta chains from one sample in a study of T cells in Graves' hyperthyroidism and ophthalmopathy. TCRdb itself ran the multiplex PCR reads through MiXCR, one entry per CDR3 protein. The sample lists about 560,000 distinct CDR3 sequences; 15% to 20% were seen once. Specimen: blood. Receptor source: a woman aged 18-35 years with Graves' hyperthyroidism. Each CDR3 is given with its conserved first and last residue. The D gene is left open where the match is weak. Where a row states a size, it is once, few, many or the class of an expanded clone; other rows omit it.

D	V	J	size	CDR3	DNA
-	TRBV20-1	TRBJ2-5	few	CSASEGQETQYF	TGCAGTGCTAGTGAGGGACAAGAGACCCAGTACTTC
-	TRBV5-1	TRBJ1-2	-	CASSLLGDSYGYTF	TGCGCCAGCAGCTTGTTGGGGGATTCCTATGGCTACACCTTC
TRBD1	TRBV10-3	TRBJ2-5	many	CAISGTGETETQYF	TGTGCCATCAGTGGGACAGGGGAAACGGAGACCCAGTACTTC
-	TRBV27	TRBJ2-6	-	CASSYRGRLTF	TGTGCCAGCAGTTACCGGGGCCGGCTGACTTTC
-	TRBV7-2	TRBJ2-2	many	CASSLGLAGELFF	TGTGCCAGCAGCTTAGGACTAGCCGGGGAGCTGTTTTTT
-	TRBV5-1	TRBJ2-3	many	CASSLRIQEGGTQYF	TGCGCCAGCAGCTTGCGAATCCAAGAGGGTGGTACGCAGTATTTT
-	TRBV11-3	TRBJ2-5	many	CASSQRQGEETQYF	TGTGCCAGCAGCCAACGGCAGGGAGAAGAGACCCAGTACTTC
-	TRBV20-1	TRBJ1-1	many	CSALRPRNTEAFF	TGCAGTGCCCTACGGCCCCGGAACACTGAAGCTTTCTTT
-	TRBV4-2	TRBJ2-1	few	CASSQDPGAPEQFF	TGTGCCAGCAGCCAAGATCCAGGGGCGCCTGAGCAGTTCTTC
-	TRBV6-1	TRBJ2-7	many	CASRTGLYEQYF	TGTGCCAGCAGGACGGGCCTCTACGAGCAGTACTTC
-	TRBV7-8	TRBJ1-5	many	CASRGEDNQPQHF	TGTGCCAGCCGAGGGGAGGACAATCAGCCCCAGCATTTT
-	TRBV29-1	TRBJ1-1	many	CSVDGAGTEAFF	TGCAGCGTTGATGGTGCGGGAACTGAAGCTTTCTTT
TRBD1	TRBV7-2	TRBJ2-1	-	CASSTGTGEAYNEQFF	TGTGCCAGCAGCACCGGGACAGGGGAGGCCTACAATGAGCAGTTCTTC
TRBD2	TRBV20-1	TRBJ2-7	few	CSARAPGTSSYEQYF	TGCAGTGCTAGAGCCCCCGGGACTAGCTCCTACGAGCAGTACTTC
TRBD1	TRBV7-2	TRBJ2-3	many	CASSLTGGRGDTQYF	TGTGCCAGCAGCTTGACAGGGGGCAGGGGAGATACGCAGTATTTT
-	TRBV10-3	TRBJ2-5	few	CAISEEGETQYF	TGTGCCATCAGTGAGGAGGGGGAGACCCAGTACTTC
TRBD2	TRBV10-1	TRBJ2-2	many	CASSAQGSGRTGELFF	TGCGCCAGCAGTGCCCAGGGAAGCGGGAGGACCGGGGAGCTGTTTTTT
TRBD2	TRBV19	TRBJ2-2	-	CARVTSGGSNTGELFF	TGTGCCAGGGTGACTAGCGGGGGGTCCAACACCGGGGAGCTGTTTTTT
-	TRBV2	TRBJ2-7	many	CATGQLLSDEQYF	TGTGCCACCGGACAGCTTTTAAGCGACGAGCAGTACTTC
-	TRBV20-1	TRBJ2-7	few	CSARVQDYEQYF	TGCAGTGCTAGAGTGCAGGACTACGAGCAGTACTTC
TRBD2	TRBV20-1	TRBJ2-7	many	CSAGRTSGSSFGYEQYF	TGCAGTGCGGGAAGGACTAGCGGGAGCTCCTTCGGCTACGAGCAGTACTTC
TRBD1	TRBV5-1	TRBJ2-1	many	CASSLGGTDYNEQFF	TGCGCCAGCAGCTTGGGGGGGACAGATTACAATGAGCAGTTCTTC
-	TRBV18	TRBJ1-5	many	CASSPDGQINQPQHF	TGTGCCAGCTCACCAGACGGACAGATCAATCAGCCCCAGCATTTT
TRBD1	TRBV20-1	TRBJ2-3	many	CSASGTGASTDTQYF	TGCAGTGCTTCCGGGACAGGGGCTAGCACAGATACGCAGTATTTT
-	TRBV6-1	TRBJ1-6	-	CASSSSDGNSPLHF	-
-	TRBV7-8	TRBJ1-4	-	CASTLRLTTNEKLFF	TGTGCCAGCACCCTACGGCTGACTACTAATGAAAAACTGTTTTTT
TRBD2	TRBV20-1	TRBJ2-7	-	CSAPTTSGKTYEQYF	TGCAGTGCTCCGACGACTAGCGGGAAAACCTACGAGCAGTACTTC